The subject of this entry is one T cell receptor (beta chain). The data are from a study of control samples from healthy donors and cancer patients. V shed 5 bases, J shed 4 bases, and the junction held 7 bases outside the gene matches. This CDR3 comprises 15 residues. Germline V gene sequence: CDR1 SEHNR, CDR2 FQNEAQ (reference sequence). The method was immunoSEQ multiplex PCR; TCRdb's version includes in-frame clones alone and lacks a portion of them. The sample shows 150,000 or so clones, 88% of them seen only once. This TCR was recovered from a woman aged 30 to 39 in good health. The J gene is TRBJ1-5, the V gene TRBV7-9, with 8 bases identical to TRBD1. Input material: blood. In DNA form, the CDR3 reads TGTGCCAGCAGCCAGGGGGCGACAAAAAATCAGCCCCAGCATTTT. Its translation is CASSQGATKNQPQHF.